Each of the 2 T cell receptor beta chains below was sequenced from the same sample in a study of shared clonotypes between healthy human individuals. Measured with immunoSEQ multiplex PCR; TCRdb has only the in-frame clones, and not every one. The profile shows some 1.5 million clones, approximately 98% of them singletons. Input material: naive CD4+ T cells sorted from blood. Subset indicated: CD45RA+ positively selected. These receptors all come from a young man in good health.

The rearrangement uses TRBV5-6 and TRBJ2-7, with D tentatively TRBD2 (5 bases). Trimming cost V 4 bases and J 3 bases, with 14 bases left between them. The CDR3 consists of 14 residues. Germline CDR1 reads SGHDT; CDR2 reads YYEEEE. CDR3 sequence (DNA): TGTGCCAGCAGCCCCAGGACGGGGAGCTACGAGCAGTACTTC. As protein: CASSPRTGSYEQYF.

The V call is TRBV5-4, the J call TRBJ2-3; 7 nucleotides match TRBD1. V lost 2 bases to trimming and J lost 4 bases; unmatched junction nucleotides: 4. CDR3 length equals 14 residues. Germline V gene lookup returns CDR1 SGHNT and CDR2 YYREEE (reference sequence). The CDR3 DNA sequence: TGTGCCAGCAGCTTCACAGGGGCTCCAGATACGCAGTATTTT. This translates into CASSFTGAPDTQYF.